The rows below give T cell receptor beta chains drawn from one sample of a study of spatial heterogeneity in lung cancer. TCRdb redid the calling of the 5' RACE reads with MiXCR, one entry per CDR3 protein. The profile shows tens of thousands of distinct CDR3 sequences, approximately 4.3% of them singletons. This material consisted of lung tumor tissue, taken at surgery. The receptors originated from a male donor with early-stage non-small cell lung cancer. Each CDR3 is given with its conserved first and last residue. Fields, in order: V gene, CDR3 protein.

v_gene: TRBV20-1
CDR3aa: CSARDTRGWVEKLFF

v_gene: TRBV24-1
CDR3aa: CATSDHSVDQPQHF

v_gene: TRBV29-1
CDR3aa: CSVKKGPGTHTEAFF

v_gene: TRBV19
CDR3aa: CASSIPVVGATKLFF

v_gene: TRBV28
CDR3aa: CASNWGTGYNEQFF

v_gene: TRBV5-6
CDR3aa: CASSATGRTEAFF

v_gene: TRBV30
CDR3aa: CAWTTGEGLDEKLFF

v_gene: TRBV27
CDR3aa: CASMTYGQPQHF

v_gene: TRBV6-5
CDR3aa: CASRGGVSGYNEQFF

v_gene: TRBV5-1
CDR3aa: CASSVGLAGARTDTQYF

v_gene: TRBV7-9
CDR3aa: CASSPGTSGGRTQYF

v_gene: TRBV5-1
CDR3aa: CASSWDSSYGYTF

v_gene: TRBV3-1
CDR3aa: CASTRGAGTVLSYNEQFF

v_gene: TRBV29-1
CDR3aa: CSVEDRLDTQYF

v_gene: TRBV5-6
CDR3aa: CVSSLAPDKGTEAFF

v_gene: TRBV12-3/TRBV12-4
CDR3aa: CASRGRGDEQFF

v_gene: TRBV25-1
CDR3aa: CALKGGNTIYF

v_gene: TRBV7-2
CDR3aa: CASSLGGPGETQYF

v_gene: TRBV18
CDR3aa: CASSPIAVSYSGANVLTF

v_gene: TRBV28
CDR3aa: CASSSSGTSSYEQYF

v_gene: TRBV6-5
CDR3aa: CASSYQDNYNEQFF

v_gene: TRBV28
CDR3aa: CASRLPGGEQYF

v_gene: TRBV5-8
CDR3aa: CAGTLGGLGADTQYF